What follows describes a single TCR beta chain. MiXCR, applied by TCRdb to the RACE reads, yields one record per CDR3 protein. The sample consists of around 47,000 distinct CDR3 sequences, around 3.4% of them appearing once. The data derive from a study of human T cells and chemical hapten exposure. Time point here: healthy volunteer bleed at 6 weeks. Unfractionated whole blood yielded total RNA. From germline, CDR1 is SQVTM and CDR2 ANQGSEA. This CDR3 comprises 15 residues. The V segment lost 4 bases and the J segment 8 bases; nucleotides outside the gene matches: 10. This TCR was sampled from a human donor in good health. Some clones in this sample may be carry-over from other donors' samples. The chain joins TRBV29-1 to TRBJ1-4; TRBD1 matches at 10 bases. Material: whole blood. This CDR3 reads CSVVMDRGGGEKLFF. The CDR3 DNA reads as TGCAGCGTTGTCATGGACAGGGGGGGAGGAGAAAAACTGTTTTTT.